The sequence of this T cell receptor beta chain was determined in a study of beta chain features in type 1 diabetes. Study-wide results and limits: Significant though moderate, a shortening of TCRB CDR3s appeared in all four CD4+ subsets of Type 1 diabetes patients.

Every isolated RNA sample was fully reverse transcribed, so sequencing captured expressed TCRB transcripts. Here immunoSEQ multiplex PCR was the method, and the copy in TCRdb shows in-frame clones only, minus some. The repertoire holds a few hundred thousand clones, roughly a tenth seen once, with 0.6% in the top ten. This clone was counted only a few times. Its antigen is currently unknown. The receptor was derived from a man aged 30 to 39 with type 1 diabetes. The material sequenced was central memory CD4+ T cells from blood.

CDR3 in amino acids: CASSSTSGGGETQYF. Here the CDR3 DNA reads TGTGCCAGCAGCTCTACTAGCGGAGGGGGAGAGACCCAGTACTTC. This chain connects TRBV5-4 to TRBJ2-5, with TRBD2 identical over 8 bases. The CDR3 has 15 residues. J was trimmed by 4 bases and V by 3 bases; bases with no gene match: 8. The germline gives CDR1 SGHNT, CDR2 YYREEE (reference sequence).